Given below is one T cell receptor (beta chain) in context. TCRdb keeps only in-frame clones here, not all; method: immunoSEQ multiplex PCR. The data show just over 150,000 clones, with roughly 90% seen just once and 9.5% to 15% held by the top ten. Germline assignment: CDR1 SGHDT and CDR2 YYEEEE. Trimming removed 6 bases from V and 6 bases from J; junction bases left unmatched: 11. The CDR3 is 14 amino acids. This specimen comes from a study of control samples from healthy donors and cancer patients. The sequence derives from a man in his thirties or forties in good health. Material: blood. This chain connects TRBV5-6 to TRBJ1-1; TRBD1 matches 7 bases. The CDR3 here is CASNSGQSRAEAFF. CDR3 nucleotide sequence: TGTGCCAGCAACTCGGGACAGAGTCGCGCTGAAGCTTTCTTT. Variable domain in full (rest from reference TRBV5-6 and TRBJ1-1): DAGVTQSPTHLIKTRGQQVTLRCSPKSGHDTVSWYQQALGQGPQFIFQYYEEEERQRGNFPDRFSGHQFPNYSSELNVNALLLGDSALYLCASNSGQSRAEAFFGQGTRLTVV.